This TCR beta chain was identified in a study of cytomegalovirus exposure and HLA in healthy donors. The PCR had 60 Vbeta and 13 Jbeta primers. TCRdb's copy holds only in-frame clones and misses some; the assay was immunoSEQ multiplex PCR. The table shows under 150,000 clones, with around nine tenths occurring only once. In this sample, this clone turned up a few times. Material: PBMCs. The origin of this receptor is a woman aged 30 to 39 in good health and CMV-seronegative.

CDR3 loop: CASSLDLNEAFF. In DNA form, the CDR3 reads TGCGCCAGCAGCCTGGACTTAAACGAAGCTTTCTTT. This sequence joins TRBV5-1 and TRBJ1-1; D gene unclear. Germline CDR1 is SGHRS and CDR2 is YFSETQ. The CDR3 length is 12 residues. V was shortened by 4 bases and J by 8 bases, with 12 bases between the two germline ends.